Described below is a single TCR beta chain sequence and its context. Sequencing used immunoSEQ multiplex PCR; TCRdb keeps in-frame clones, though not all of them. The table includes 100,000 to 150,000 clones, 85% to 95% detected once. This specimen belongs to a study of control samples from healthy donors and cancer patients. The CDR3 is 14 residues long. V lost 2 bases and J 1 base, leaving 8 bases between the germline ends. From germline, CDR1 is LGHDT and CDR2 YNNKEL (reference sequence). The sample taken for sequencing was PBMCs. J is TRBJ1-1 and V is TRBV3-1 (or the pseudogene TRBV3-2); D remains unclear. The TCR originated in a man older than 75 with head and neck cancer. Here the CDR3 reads CASSQNKGNTEAFF. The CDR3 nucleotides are TGTGCCAGCAGCCAAAACAAGGGGAACACTGAAGCTTTCTTT.